The 21 T cell receptor beta chains below come from one sample, sequenced in a study of T cell repertoires in cytomegalovirus infection. TCRdb redid the calling of the reads with MiXCR, one entry per CDR3 protein. The repertoire includes about 740,000 distinct CDR3 sequences, around 35% of them detected once, and roughly 20% sits in the top ten. Antigens of these TCRs are unknown. The material was cultured PBMCs, obtained from culture after CMV antigen stimulation. These receptors came from a human donor in good health (CMV status not recorded). Some clones in this sample may be carry-over from other donors' samples.

This clonotype has just one count. A read error is possible here, since a much larger clone lies one base away. The J gene is TRBJ1-5, the V gene TRBV7-2; the D is unclear. CDR1 and CDR2 (germline): SGHTA, FQGNSA. The V end was cut by 0 bases, the J end by 6 bases, with 15 bases between. The CDR3 contains 16 residues. The CDR3 region is CASSLALAWEGQPQHF. In nucleotides, the CDR3 is TGTGCCAGCAGCTTAGCGCTGGCATGGGAAGGTCAGCCCCAGCATTTT.

This clonotype was seen more than once but under ten times. The chain links TRBV7-9 to TRBJ2-3; 14 bases are a match to TRBD2. The germline V gene encodes CDR1 SEHNR and CDR2 FQNEAQ (reference sequence). This CDR3 has 19 amino acids. With 4 bases clipped from V and 3 bases from J, the junction kept 12 bases outside the gene matches. CDR3 in amino acids: CASSSRHGTSGRLTDTQYF. CDR3 DNA: TGTGCCAGCAGCTCAAGACACGGGACTAGCGGGAGATTGACAGATACGCAGTATTTT.

This clonotype occurred a few times. The chain combines TRBV2 with TRBJ1-5, with D unresolved. CDR3 length: 14 residues. Germline CDR1 reads SNHLY; CDR2 reads FYNNEI. V dropped 3 bases and J dropped 4 bases, with 10 bases sitting between them. CDR3 nucleotides: TGTGCCAGCAGTGATTGGGGAGTTAATCAGCCCCAGCATTTT. Its translation is CASSDWGVNQPQHF.

The chain links TRBV24-1 to TRBJ2-5, with 10 bases aligning to TRBD2. Per germline, CDR1 KGHDR and CDR2 SFDVKD. The CDR3 extends over 13 amino acids. The ends lost 9 bases at V and 1 base at J; junction bases unmatched: 1. CDR3 residues: CATASGSQETQYF. DNA of the CDR3: TGTGCCACCGCTAGCGGGAGCCAAGAGACCCAGTACTTC.

V usage is TRBV27 and J usage is TRBJ1-1, with TRBD1 matching 9 bases. Germline V lookup: CDR1 MNHEY, CDR2 SMNVEV (reference sequence). The J segment lost 14 bases and the V segment lost 2 bases, leaving 12 bases of the junction unmatched. The CDR3 covers 14 residues. The CDR3 sequence is CASSLTTGTGSKFF. CDR3 nucleotide sequence: TGTGCCAGCAGTTTAACAACCGGGACAGGGTCTAAATTCTTT.

This clonotype turned up a few times. V and J are TRBV11-3 and TRBJ2-1, with D possibly TRBD2 on 6 matching bases. CDR1 and CDR2 (germline): SGHNT, YENEEA. V gave up 3 bases and J gave up 9 bases, with 15 bases separating them. This CDR3 region has 14 residues. This chain's CDR3 is CASSLEWGVAEQFF. CDR3 DNA sequence: TGTGCCAGCAGCTTGGAATGGGGGGTGGCTGAGCAGTTCTTC.

This clonotype was recorded a few times. This chain links TRBV11-2 with TRBJ2-1; D perhaps matches TRBD1 (5 bases). The CDR3 is 16 amino acids. Trimming removed 6 bases from V and 1 base from J, with 16 bases in between. Germline-derived CDR1 and CDR2 are SGHAT and FQNNGV. CDR3 in DNA: TGTGCCAGCAGAACATCAGGGCGGCGGTCCTACAATGAGCAGTTCTTC. Translation gives CASRTSGRRSYNEQFF.

This clonotype was seen more than once but under ten times. Sequence at one end of the junction differs from germline and may be a read error. The rearrangement links TRBV28 to TRBJ1-5, with D possibly TRBD1 on 6 matching bases. The length of the CDR3 is 15 residues. Looked up from germline, CDR1 is MDHEN and CDR2 is SYDVKM. The CDR3 sequence is CASSVWTARNQPQHF. In nucleotides, the CDR3 is TGTGCCAGCAGTGTATGGACAGCCCGGAATCAGCCCCAGCATTTT.

The chain carries TRBV20-1 and TRBJ1-1, with D possibly TRBD1 on 6 matching bases. Germline CDR1 DFQATT, CDR2 SNEGSKA (reference sequence). Trimming left V 1 base short and J 3 bases short, with 12 bases between. This CDR3 region has 14 residues. The CDR3 is CSARGGRGDTEAFF. CDR3 in DNA: TGCAGTGCTAGAGGCGGCAGGGGAGACACTGAAGCTTTCTTT.

This clonotype occurred a few times. The CDR3 DNA follows: TGTGCCAGCAGCCGCACCTACAGTTCCGAGCAGTACTTC. Residues: CASSRTYSSEQYF. This chain connects TRBV6-5 to TRBJ2-7; no clear D gene. The CDR3 covers 13 residues. Trimming took 6 bases from V and 6 from J, leaving 15 bases between them. Germline V lookup: CDR1 MNHEY, CDR2 SVGAGI.

This clonotype showed up just once. DNA of the CDR3: TGTGCCAGCAGGGTTACTAGCGGAGGAGGTCGTAGCACAGATACGCAGTATTTT. The encoded protein is CASRVTSGGGRSTDTQYF. The chain is built from TRBV6-2 or TRBV6-3 and TRBJ2-3; 8 bases align to TRBD2. Germline CDR1 reads MNHEY; CDR2 reads SVGEGT. J was trimmed by 0 bases and V by 6 bases; bases with no gene match: 14. CDR3 length: 18 amino acids.

The rearrangement joins TRBV27 to TRBJ2-7, with D possibly being TRBD1 (6 bases). The germline V gene encodes CDR1 MNHEY and CDR2 SMNVEV (reference sequence). The CDR3 covers 13 residues. V dropped 3 bases and J dropped 3 bases, with 9 bases sitting between them. The CDR3: CASSLFRGYEQYF. The CDR3, as DNA: TGTGCCAGCAGTTTGTTCAGGGGCTACGAGCAGTACTTC.

This clonotype has more than one count but fewer than ten. The V call is TRBV5-1, the J call TRBJ2-1, with D perhaps matching TRBD1 or TRBD2 (5 bases each). Germline V lookup: CDR1 SGHRS, CDR2 YFSETQ. The CDR3 length is 14 residues. The V gene lost 2 bases and the J gene lost 8 bases, with 14 bases spanning the gap. CDR3 protein: CASSFSGARDEQFF. CDR3 nucleotides: TGCGCCAGCAGCTTCTCCGGGGCACGGGATGAGCAGTTCTTC.

The chain links TRBV6-1 to TRBJ2-7, with 7 bases that match TRBD2. This CDR3 comprises 14 residues. With V trimmed by 8 bases and J by 4 bases, 11 bases remained unmatched. The germline gives CDR1 MNHNS, CDR2 SASEGT. This chain's CDR3 is CASYTTGGSYEQYF. The CDR3 nucleotides are TGTGCCAGCTATACTACGGGGGGTTCATACGAGCAGTACTTC.

The rearrangement uses TRBV5-1 and TRBJ1-4, with D hard to call. Germline CDR1 and CDR2: SGHRS and YFSETQ. This CDR3 has 15 amino acids. V was shortened by 4 bases and J by 4 bases, with 14 bases between the two germline ends. The CDR3 DNA sequence: TGCGCCAGCAGCAATGCCCGGACTCATAATGAAAAACTGTTTTTT. Its protein product is CASSNARTHNEKLFF.

This clonotype showed up many times. This sequence joins TRBV7-2 and TRBJ2-3, with D hard to call. From germline, CDR1 is SGHTA and CDR2 FQGNSA. V lost 5 bases to trimming and J lost 0 bases, with 9 bases between them. The CDR3 loop spans 14 amino acids. CDR3 in amino acids: CASSHSTSTDTQYF. The CDR3 DNA follows: TGTGCCAGCAGCCACTCTACTAGCACAGATACGCAGTATTTT.

The table lists this clonotype with many counts. The chain has TRBV7-9 and TRBJ2-1; no clear D gene. CDR1 and CDR2 (germline): SEHNR, FQNEAQ (reference sequence). V dropped 2 bases and J dropped 9 bases, with 8 bases sitting between them. The CDR3 runs 12 residues. The CDR3 DNA follows: TGTGCCAGCAGCTTATCTGAGGTTGAGCAGTTCTTC. Residues: CASSLSEVEQFF.

This clonotype turned up a few times. The chain recombines TRBV24-1 with TRBJ2-6; D possibly matches TRBD1 or TRBD2 (6 bases each). Deletions cut 5 bases from V and 0 bases from J, with 13 bases between. The CDR3 runs 17 residues. Germline V CDR1 and CDR2: KGHDR, SFDVKD. The DNA of the CDR3 is TGTGCCACCAGTGGTAACCGGGGGCCCTCTGGGGCCAACGTCCTGACTTTC. Its protein product is CATSGNRGPSGANVLTF.

This clonotype was seen ten or more times. In DNA form, the CDR3 reads TGTGCCAGCAGCTTAGTCATTAGAGACAGAAAATATGGCTACACCTTC. The encoded protein is CASSLVIRDRKYGYTF. The chain is built from TRBV7-2 and TRBJ1-2; the D gene is possibly TRBD1 (5 bases). The V gene's germline CDR1 is SGHTA and CDR2 FQGNSA. The CDR3 runs 16 residues. V shed 1 base and J shed 5 bases, with 17 bases lying between them.

This clonotype has just a few counts. This chain joins TRBV28 and TRBJ2-7, with D possibly matching TRBD1 (6 bases). V lost 6 bases to trimming and J lost 5 bases, with 20 bases between them. Per germline, CDR1 MDHEN and CDR2 SYDVKM. The CDR3 covers 15 residues. CDR3 sequence (DNA): TGTGCCAGCAGGGGTCAGGGGAGAAAAGGAAACGAGCAGTACTTC. Translated: CASRGQGRKGNEQYF.

V is TRBV6-2 or TRBV6-3 and J is TRBJ2-7, with 8 bases identical to TRBD2. CDR3 length equals 11 residues. In germline, CDR1 is MNHEY, CDR2 SVGEGT. After removal of 9 bases from V and 7 bases from J, the junction contained 5 bases not matched to a gene. CDR3 bases: TGTGCCAGACGAGCGGGGGTTGAGCAGTACTTC. Residues: CARRAGVEQYF.